Presented here are 12 T cell receptor beta chains from one specimen sequenced in a study of CD8 T cell repertoires and HIV-1 epitope variants. Profiled with immunoSEQ multiplex PCR; TCRdb holds only in-frame clones, not every one. The sample consists of several thousand clones, approximately 60% of them appearing once. No antigen is known for these receptors. Sequencing input: cultured CD8+ T cells derived from PBMCs. These receptors originate from a male donor with HIV.

Only a few counts were recorded for this clone. V and J are TRBV19 and TRBJ1-2, with unresolved D. The germline V and J ends were trimmed by 7 bases and 7 bases, with 22 bases remaining between them. This CDR3 spans 15 amino acids. Germline CDR1 is LNHDA and CDR2 is SQIVND (reference sequence). In DNA, the CDR3 is TGTGCCAGTACCGCGTCCGGGGTTATCTTAGGTGGCTACACCTTC. It translates to CASTASGVILGGYTF.

The V gene is TRBV28, the J gene TRBJ1-5; perhaps TRBD1 as D (5 bases). The CDR3 is 14 residues long. Trimming removed 3 bases from V and 6 bases from J, with 12 bases in between. Germline-derived CDR1 and CDR2 are MDHEN and SYDVKM. The CDR3 coding sequence is TGTGCCAGCAGTTTTAATACAGGAGGTCAGCCCCAGCATTTT. This translates into CASSFNTGGQPQHF.

The chain employs TRBV7-3 and TRBJ2-1, with unresolved D. Trimming shortened V by 2 bases and J by 9 bases, and 11 bases separated the two germline ends. The CDR3 has 13 amino acids. Germline CDR1 is SGHTA and CDR2 is FQGTGA. CDR3 coding DNA: TGTGCCAGCAGCTTAGACGGTGCCAGTGAGCAGTTCTTC. This codes for CASSLDGASEQFF.

This sequence joins TRBV9 and TRBJ1-2; D ambiguous. The V end was cut by 3 bases, the J end by 0 bases, with 12 bases between. The CDR3 runs 15 residues. CDR1 and CDR2 (germline): SGDLS, YYNGEE. Here the CDR3 DNA reads TGTGCCAGCAGCGCCTGGCAGGTATCTAACTATGGCTACACCTTC. The encoded protein is CASSAWQVSNYGYTF.

The chain joins TRBV5-8 to TRBJ2-1; TRBD1 is a possible D gene (5 bases). V was clipped by 2 bases and J by 10 bases, with 16 bases between them. CDR1 is SGHTS and CDR2 is YDEGEE in the germline V gene. The CDR3 totals 14 residues. CDR3 amino acids: CASSFGQGLGEQFF. CDR3 sequence (DNA): TGTGCCAGCAGCTTCGGGCAGGGCCTTGGGGAGCAGTTCTTC.

This clone has only one observation. CDR3 protein: CASSPGYTEAFF. The CDR3 nucleotides read TGTGCCAGCAGCCCAGGGTACACTGAAGCTTTCTTT. The chain employs TRBV11-1 and TRBJ1-1; possibly TRBD1 for D (5 bases). The CDR3 sequence is 12 residues long. Trimming left V 5 bases short and J 3 bases short, with 7 bases between. The germline V gene has CDR1 SGHAT and CDR2 FQDESV (reference sequence). The whole variable domain, filled in from reference TRBV11-1 and TRBJ1-1, reads EAEVAQSPRYKITEKSQAVAFWCDPISGHATLYWYRQILGQGPELLVQFQDESVVDDSQLPKDRFSAERLKGVDSTLKIQPAELGDSAMYLCASSPGYTEAFFGQGTRLTVV.

V and J are TRBV6-6 and TRBJ2-7, with D perhaps TRBD1 (6 bases). Germline V lookup: CDR1 MNHNY, CDR2 SVGAGI (reference sequence). V shed 4 bases and J shed 0 bases, with 10 bases lying between them. The CDR3 runs 14 residues. Here the CDR3 reads CASSFRDTSYEQYF. In DNA, the CDR3 is TGTGCCAGCAGTTTCCGGGACACCTCCTACGAGCAGTACTTC.

This clone was detected a few times. The chain joins TRBV7-9 to TRBJ1-1, with 11 nucleotides matching TRBD1. Germline assignment: CDR1 SEHNR and CDR2 FQNEAQ (reference sequence). V trimming: 6 bases; J trimming: 7 bases; junction bases outside the gene matches: 7. CDR3 length: 14 residues. This CDR3 reads CASSKGQGAGEAFF. The CDR3 region has the DNA TGTGCCAGCAGTAAAGGACAGGGGGCGGGTGAAGCTTTCTTT.

This chain uses TRBV19 with TRBJ1-5, with D hard to call. Germline V lookup: CDR1 LNHDA, CDR2 SQIVND (reference sequence). The CDR3 covers 13 residues. The V end lost 5 bases, the J end lost 2 bases, and 7 bases lay between the germline ends. CDR3: CASSVDGNQPQHF. DNA of the CDR3: TGTGCCAGTAGTGTCGACGGCAATCAGCCCCAGCATTTT.

The genes are TRBV27 and TRBJ2-1; D might be TRBD1 (6 bases). This CDR3 has 15 residues. The germline V gene has CDR1 MNHEY and CDR2 SMNVEV (reference sequence). The V gene lost 2 bases and the J gene lost 2 bases, with 10 bases spanning the gap. As DNA, the CDR3 is TGTGCCAGCAGTTTAAGGGACACCACCTACAATGAGCAGTTCTTC. Its translation is CASSLRDTTYNEQFF.

The chain employs TRBV4-3 and TRBJ1-1; TRBD1 matches 11 bases. The CDR3 contains 15 residues. Losses at the gene ends were 7 bases for V and 6 bases for J; bases not matched to a gene: 10. Looked up from germline, CDR1 is LGHNA and CDR2 is YSLEER. CDR3 residues: CASNEIGTGGSEAFF. The CDR3 DNA reads as TGCGCCAGCAACGAGATCGGGACAGGGGGTTCTGAAGCTTTCTTT.

This clone was seen only a few times. The V gene is TRBV28, the J gene TRBJ2-1; D remains unclear. This CDR3 comprises 13 residues. The ends were cut back, 8 bases at V and 1 base at J, with 9 bases in the middle. Germline-derived CDR1 and CDR2 are MDHEN and SYDVKM. CDR3 sequence reads: CASGSRSYNEQFF. CDR3 coding DNA: TGTGCCAGCGGAAGTCGGTCCTACAATGAGCAGTTCTTC.